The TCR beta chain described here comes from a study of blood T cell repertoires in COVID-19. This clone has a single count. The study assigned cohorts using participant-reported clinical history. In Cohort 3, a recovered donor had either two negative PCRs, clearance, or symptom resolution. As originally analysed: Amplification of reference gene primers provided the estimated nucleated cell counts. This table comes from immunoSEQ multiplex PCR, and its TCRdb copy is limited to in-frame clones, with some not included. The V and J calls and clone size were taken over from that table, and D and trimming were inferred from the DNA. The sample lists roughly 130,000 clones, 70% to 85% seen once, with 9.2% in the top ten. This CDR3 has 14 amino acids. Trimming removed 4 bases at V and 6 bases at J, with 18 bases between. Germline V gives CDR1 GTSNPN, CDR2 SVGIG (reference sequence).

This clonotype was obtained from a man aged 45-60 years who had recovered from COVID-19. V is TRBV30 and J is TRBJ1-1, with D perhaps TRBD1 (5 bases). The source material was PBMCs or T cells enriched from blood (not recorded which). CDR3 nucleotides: TGTGCCTGGACGTTGGCAGGGAGGAGCGCTGAAGCTTTCTTT. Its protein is CAWTLAGRSAEAFF.